These 21 T cell receptor gamma chains share one sample of origin, sequenced in a study of γδ T cells in repeated Plasmodium falciparum infection. Bulk repertoires came from Vgamma9/Vdelta2+ or Vdelta2-negative gammadelta T cells flow-sorted from PBMC. With CATT, TCRdb re-called clones from the multiplex PCR reads. In the table there are 28,000 or so gamma-chain clones, more than 1.4% of which are singletons. Sequences were obtained from gamma-delta T cells from blood. All receptors derive from a pool of human donors (malaria-infected and uninfected, not separated).

This clone was counted at least ten times. The TCRdb record carries a much larger clone's protein, which differs from this DNA's translation at residue 12; a read error is the likely cause, and the protein listed here is the DNA translation. CDR3 sequence: CATWDGPQHRERLF. The CDR3, as DNA: TGTGCCACCTGGGACGGGCCTCAACATCGGGAGAGACTCTTT. There is no J gene call, but TRGV2 is given as the V gene. The CDR3 has 14 residues. Germline CDR1 EGSNGY, CDR2 YDSYNSKV.

This clone showed up many times. A much bigger clone sits one base away, suggesting this may be a read error. The J gene is TRGJ1 or TRGJ2, the V gene TRGV4. This CDR3 is 13 amino acids long. J lost 0 bases, V lost 3 bases, and 2 bases had no gene match. Germline-derived CDR1 and CDR2 are EGSTGY and YDSYTSSV. CDR3 DNA: TGTGCCACCTGGGATCCGAATTATTATAAGAAACTCTTT. Translation: CATWDPNYYKKLF.

A remark on this clone: A single base is all that separates this from a far larger clone, so a read error is likely. Other DNA variants within this sample encode the same CDR3. This chain uses TRGV9 with TRGJ1 or TRGJ2. Since TCRdb gives no J gene, matching the DNA to germline was used here to assign it. There are 14 residues in the CDR3. The ends lost 4 bases at V and 7 bases at J; junction bases unmatched: 13. Looked up from germline, CDR1 is GITISATS and CDR2 is ISYDGTV (reference sequence). CDR3 DNA: TGTGCCTTGTGGGAAGTGCGGGTGGAGTATAAGAAACTCTTT. Its protein product is CALWEVRVEYKKLF.

Many counts were recorded for this clone. With a much larger clone just one base away, this may be a read error. The V gene is TRGV2, the J gene TRGJ1 or TRGJ2. Germline V gives CDR1 EGSNGY, CDR2 YDSYNSKV. The CDR3 contains 16 residues. V lost 0 bases, J lost 7 bases, and 15 bases stayed unmatched. CDR3 region: CATWDGPPHWGYKKLF. As DNA, the CDR3 is TGTGCCACCTGGGACGGGCCCCCACATTGGGGGTATAAGAAACTCTTT.

With regard to this clone: This DNA translates differently at residue 11 from the TCRdb protein, which is that of a much larger clone; a read error is likely, and the protein shown is the DNA's own translation. In DNA form, the CDR3 reads TGTGCCACCTGGGACCTACAGACGTATAGTAGAGATTGGATCAAGACGTTT. It encodes CATWDLQTYSRDWIKTF. This rearrangement joins TRGV2 to TRGJP2. TCRdb is silent on the J gene; assignment here came from matching the DNA to germline. The CDR3 spans 17 residues. CDR1 and CDR2 (germline): EGSNGY, YDSYNSKV.

On this clone: Only one base separates this from a far larger clonotype, so it likely reflects a read error. In the same sample, other DNA sequences code for this CDR3. V gene TRGV9 was called; the J gene was not. There are 11 residues in the CDR3. Germline lookup yields CDR1 GITISATS and CDR2 ISYDGTV (reference sequence). CDR3 nucleotide sequence: TGTGCCTTGTGGGAGGTGCGGAGAACGCTCTTC. Residues: CALWEVRRTLF.

Worth noting for this clone: This is likely an artifact of a read error, given a far larger clone one base away. This sample includes further DNA sequences coding for the same CDR3. This chain connects TRGV9 to TRGJP. Since TCRdb gives no J gene, matching the DNA to germline was used here to assign it. Looked up from germline, CDR1 is GITISATS and CDR2 is ISYDGTV (reference sequence). The CDR3 has 18 amino acids. This CDR3 is CALWEPPSKELGKKIKVF. CDR3 DNA sequence: TGCGCCTTGTGGGAGCCCCCCTCCAAGGAGTTGGGCAAAAAAATCAAGGTATTT.

This clone was detected many times. The protein recorded in TCRdb matches a much larger clone and deviates from this DNA's translation at residue 7, suggesting a read error; the protein here is obtained by translating the DNA. Other DNA sequences in this sample translate to the same CDR3. The V call is TRGV9, the J call TRGJP. CDR1 is GITISATS and CDR2 is ISYDGTV in the germline V gene (reference sequence). The CDR3 runs to 15 residues. V was pared by 4 bases and J by 9 bases, with 6 bases of the junction left unmatched. Here the CDR3 DNA reads TGTGCCTTGTGGGAACGAGGGTTGGGCAAAAAAATCAAGGTATTT. The encoded protein is CALWERGLGKKIKVF.

In the case of this clone: This likely reflects a read error, since a far larger clone is one base away. The sample carries other DNA sequences with the same CDR3. V gene TRGV9 combines with J gene TRGJ1 or TRGJ2. The J gene, absent from TCRdb, was called here by matching the DNA to germline. Germline CDR1 reads GITISATS; CDR2 reads ISYDGTV (reference sequence). The CDR3 sequence is 13 residues long. The CDR3 DNA follows: TGTGCCCTGTGGGAGCCACTATATTATAAGAAACTCTTT. Encoded protein: CALWEPLYYKKLF.

Comments on this clone: Given a much more abundant clone one base away, this may be a read error. The chain recombines TRGV5 with TRGJP2. TCRdb gives no J gene; it was assigned here by matching the DNA to germline. The CDR3 totals 14 residues. Germline CDR1 and CDR2: VINAFY and YDVSNSKD. CDR3 in DNA: TGTGCCGCCTGGGACAGGCATGACTATTGGATCAAGACGTTT. It yields the protein CAAWDRHDYWIKTF.

This clone was seen repeatedly, ten times or more. The mismatch at residue 4 between this DNA's translation and the TCRdb protein of a much larger clone likely reflects a read error; the protein shown is translated from the DNA. The chain links TRGV9 to TRGJ1 or TRGJ2. No J gene was available from TCRdb, and it was assigned here by a germline match of the DNA. The CDR3 spans 11 residues. Germline V gene lookup returns CDR1 GITISATS and CDR2 ISYDGTV (reference sequence). CDR3 sequence (DNA): TGTGCCTTGCGGGATTCGGGTAAGAAACTCTTT. It encodes CALRDSGKKLF.

Of note for this clone: TCRdb's entry gives the protein of a much larger clone, which mismatches this DNA's translation at residue 8, likely from a read error; the protein reported here is translated from the DNA. This chain connects TRGV4 to TRGJ1 or TRGJ2. The J gene was not available in TCRdb and was assigned here by matching the DNA to germline segments. V was clipped by 5 bases and J by 5 bases; unmatched bases: 9. Germline V gene data show CDR1 as EGSTGY and CDR2 as YDSYTSSV. The CDR3 runs to 13 residues. The CDR3 nucleotides read TGTGCCACCTGGGGAGGTGCCAATTATAAGAAACTCTTT. Translated, it gives CATWGGANYKKLF.

This clone has more than one count but fewer than ten. The protein TCRdb gives is from a much larger clone and does not agree with this DNA's translation at residue 6, likely a read error; the protein shown here comes from the DNA. The V call is TRGV4, the J call TRGJ1 or TRGJ2. No J gene is reported in TCRdb; it was inferred here by comparing the DNA with germline. This CDR3 has 13 amino acids. With V trimmed by 2 bases and J by 6 bases, 7 bases remained unmatched. CDR1 is EGSTGY and CDR2 is YDSYTSSV in the germline V gene. The CDR3 coding sequence is TGTGCCACCTGGGATGAACCCCCTTATAAGAAACTCTTT. Protein product: CATWDEPPYKKLF.

This clone was found many times. This sequence is one base from a far larger clone and is likely a read error. This sample also contains other DNA sequences that code for the same CDR3. V and J are TRGV3 and TRGJ1 or TRGJ2. TCRdb offers no J gene call, so here the DNA was matched to germline to obtain one. CDR1 is VTNTFY and CDR2 is YDVSTARD in the germline V gene (reference sequence). CDR3 length: 13 residues. CDR3 DNA sequence: TGCGCCACCTGGGACTACAGGTATTATAAGAAACTCTTT. This codes for CATWDYRYYKKLF.

This clone was detected only a few times. TCRdb's protein for this DNA is that of a much larger clone and differs from the translation at residue 7, likely a read error; the protein shown is the DNA translation. The CDR3 sequence: CATWDGSDWIKTF. In DNA form, the CDR3 reads TGTGCCACCTGGGACGGCTCTGATTGGATCAAGACGTTT. V gene TRGV2 combines with J gene TRGJP2. TCRdb records no J gene; here it was assigned by comparing the DNA to germline. There are 13 residues in the CDR3. Germline lookup yields CDR1 EGSNGY and CDR2 YDSYNSKV. The trim removed 1 base at V and 7 bases at J, leaving 3 bases unmatched.

This clone was recorded at least ten times. With only one base between it and a far larger clone, this is likely a read error. Other DNA sequences in the same sample also yield this CDR3. This chain links TRGV9 with TRGJ1 or TRGJ2. The J gene was missing in TCRdb and was found by matching the end of the DNA to germline. Germline assignment: CDR1 GITISATS and CDR2 ISYDGTV (reference sequence). The CDR3 loop spans 12 amino acids. The CDR3 DNA follows: TGCGCCTTGTGGGAGTCCTTTAATAAGAAACTCTTT. Its translation: CALWESFNKKLF.

This clone was counted ten times or more. The mismatch at residue 12 between this DNA's translation and the TCRdb protein of a much larger clone likely reflects a read error; the protein shown is translated from the DNA. CDR3 in DNA: TGTGCCACCTGGGACAGGGGGTATAGTAGTGATCGGATCAAGACGTTT. Its protein product is CATWDRGYSSDRIKTF. The V gene is TRGV3, the J gene TRGJP2. This CDR3 spans 16 amino acids. Looked up from germline, CDR1 is VTNTFY and CDR2 is YDVSTARD (reference sequence).

There are many counts of this clone. The protein TCRdb lists belongs to a much larger clone and differs from this DNA's translation at residue 10, which points to a read error; the protein shown is made from the DNA. The genes are TRGV2 and TRGJ1 or TRGJ2. In the absence of a J gene in TCRdb, the DNA was matched to germline to assign it here. In germline, CDR1 is EGSNGY, CDR2 YDSYNSKV. The CDR3 consists of 13 residues. The V gene end was trimmed by 0 bases and the J gene end by 12 bases; junction bases not matched to a gene: 11. The CDR3 DNA follows: TGTGCCACCTGGGACGGGCCGTCCCGAGTGAAACTCTTT. Translation: CATWDGPSRVKLF.

The sample holds many counts of this clone. A single base separates this from a much larger clone, so it may be a read error. The genes are TRGV2 and TRGJP2. The J gene is not listed in TCRdb, so it was assigned here from a DNA match to germline. The CDR3 is made up of 16 amino acids. Germline-derived CDR1 and CDR2 are EGSNGY and YDSYNSKV. CDR3 residues: CATWDAGRGSDRIKTF. CDR3 nucleotides: TGTGCCACCTGGGACGCCGGCCGAGGTAGTGATCGGATCAAGACGTTT.

This clone was counted ten times or more. A far larger clone differs by one base, so this is likely a read error. The identical CDR3 is also encoded by other nucleotide sequences in the sample. The chain employs TRGV9 and TRGJP. TCRdb lists no J gene, so it was determined here by aligning the DNA to germline. The CDR3 covers 18 residues. The germline V gene encodes CDR1 GITISATS and CDR2 ISYDGTV (reference sequence). Unmatched junction bases numbered 10, after V lost 1 base and J lost 7 bases. CDR3 nucleotide sequence: TGTGCCTTGTGGGAGGTTACACTTCAGGAGTTGGGCAAAAAAATCAAGGTATTT. As protein: CALWEVTLQELGKKIKVF.

As for this clone: TCRdb's listed protein matches a much larger clone and diverges from this DNA's translation at residue 5, likely through a read error; the protein shown comes from the DNA. The gene calls are TRGV8 and TRGJ1 or TRGJ2. TCRdb lists no J gene, so it was determined here by aligning the DNA to germline. There are 14 residues in the CDR3. CDR1 and CDR2 (germline): VENAVY, YDSYNSRV. V dropped 5 bases and J dropped 3; count of bases not matched to a gene: 10. The CDR3 sequence: CATWGRSVYYKKLF. The CDR3 nucleotides are TGTGCCACCTGGGGTAGATCGGTTTATTATAAGAAACTCTTT.